This section outlines one T cell receptor beta chain sequence together with its context. The antigen remains unidentified. Germline V gene lookup returns CDR1 SEHNR and CDR2 FQNEAQ (reference sequence). The CDR3 is made up of 16 amino acids. V was shortened by 8 bases and J by 4 bases, with 23 bases between the two germline ends. TCRdb recomputed calls from the 5' RACE reads with MiXCR, one row per CDR3 protein. This table has 150,000 to 200,000 distinct CDR3 sequences, roughly 11% appearing once. This sample is drawn from a study of T-cell memory formation after mild COVID-19. Study observations and caveats: Memory sampled before infection contained some responding clones, suggesting cross-reactive memory joined. Later expanders leaned toward CD4+, whereas clones contracting from day 15 to 85 were balanced CD4/CD8. CD4+ contracting clones were mainly CM and EM; CD8+ ones, EMRA.

The chain combines TRBV7-9 with TRBJ2-5; D uncertain. The sequenced sample was PBMCs or a T cell subset sorted from them (not recorded which). This receptor was obtained from a man aged 18-30 years who had mild COVID-19 (a few samples of this study predate the infection). Cell type and time point are not known. This chain's CDR3 is CASPSPGSSLGETQYF. In DNA, the CDR3 is TGTGCCAGCCCCTCGCCGGGCTCTTCGTTGGGAGAGACCCAGTACTTC.